Shown below are 8 T cell receptor beta chains from a single sample sequenced in a study of spatial heterogeneity in lung cancer. The sample's time point: sample taken at primary tumor resection. Whole RNA obtained from tumor, nontumor lung or frozen PBMC underwent sequencing without sorting. MiXCR, applied by TCRdb to the 5' RACE reads, yields one record per CDR3 protein. This repertoire shows more than 30,000 distinct CDR3 sequences, 4% to 6% found once; its top ten account for about a quarter. The specimen comprised PBMCs, sampled at surgery. Receptors were obtained from a female donor with early-stage non-small cell lung cancer.

This clonotype was seen repeatedly, ten times or more. V usage is TRBV5-1 and J usage is TRBJ1-6; possible D gene TRBD1, 5 bases. Trimming took off 0 bases at V and 7 bases at J, with 11 bases between the two ends. The CDR3 has 15 residues. The germline CDR1 and CDR2 sequences are SGHRS and YFSETQ. CDR3 in DNA: TGCGCCAGCAGCTTGGAGGCGGGGGGAAATTCACCCCTCCACTTT. It translates to CASSLEAGGNSPLHF. Full variable domain (rest looked up from reference TRBV5-1 and TRBJ1-6): KAGVTQTPRYLIKTRGQQVTLSCSPISGHRSVSWYQQTPGQGLQFLFEYFSETQRNKGNFPGRFSGRQFSNSRSEMNVSTLELGDSALYLCASSLEAGGNSPLHFGNGTRLTVT.

This clonotype was seen ten or more times. V gene TRBV12-3 or TRBV12-4 combines with J gene TRBJ1-2; TRBD1 matches 8 bases. The CDR3 runs to 17 residues. The V and J ends lost 0 bases and 5 bases, in that order; junction bases with no gene match: 11. DNA of the CDR3: TGTGCCAGCAGTTTAGCGCTGACAGGGGCTACCTCTTATGGCTACACCTTC. This encodes CASSLALTGATSYGYTF.

This clonotype was seen more than once but under ten times. The chain couples TRBV20-1 to TRBJ2-3, with 8 bases aligning to TRBD2. Germline V gene lookup returns CDR1 DFQATT and CDR2 SNEGSKA (reference sequence). The CDR3 contains 15 residues. V shed 2 bases and J 6 bases; nucleotides not matched to a gene: 10. The CDR3: CSARSDREGGDTQYF. CDR3 in DNA: TGCAGTGCTAGATCCGACCGGGAGGGGGGGGATACGCAGTATTTT.

V gene TRBV12-3 or TRBV12-4 combines with J gene TRBJ2-1; D possibly corresponds to TRBD1 (5 bases). The CDR3 has 15 residues. Trimming removed 3 bases at V and 4 bases at J, with 13 bases between. CDR3 sequence: CASSFGRAMYNEQFF. CDR3 DNA: TGTGCCAGCAGTTTTGGCAGGGCTATGTACAATGAGCAGTTCTTC.

This clonotype showed up just a few times. This rearrangement joins TRBV5-8 to TRBJ2-7, with D possibly called TRBD1 or TRBD2 (5 bases each). The CDR3 totals 15 residues. Trimming left V 3 bases short and J 2 bases short, with 15 bases between. Per the germline V gene, CDR1 is SGHTS and CDR2 is YDEGEE. This CDR3 is CASSSGTSNTYEQYF. The CDR3 DNA follows: TGTGCCAGCAGCTCCGGGACCTCGAATACCTACGAGCAGTACTTC.

The chain couples TRBV7-2 to TRBJ1-5, with 9 bases identical to TRBD1. The V segment lost 5 bases and the J segment 2 bases; nucleotides outside the gene matches: 7. This CDR3 contains 16 residues. Germline values: CDR1 SGHTA, CDR2 FQGNSA. CDR3 sequence: CASSVQQGAGNQPQHF. In nucleotides, the CDR3 is TGTGCCAGCAGCGTACAACAGGGGGCTGGCAATCAGCCCCAGCATTTT.

The table lists this clonotype with a few counts. This chain links TRBV28 with TRBJ1-1; the D gene is possibly TRBD1 (6 bases). The germline V gene encodes CDR1 MDHEN and CDR2 SYDVKM. V shed 5 bases and J shed 0 bases, with 10 bases lying between them. This CDR3 is built from 14 residues. CDR3 nucleotide sequence: TGTGCCAGCAGTCAGGACAGAATGAACACTGAAGCTTTCTTT. Amino acids: CASSQDRMNTEAFF.

The chain uses TRBV3-1 and TRBJ1-1; tentatively, D is TRBD1 (6 bases). This CDR3 has 16 amino acids. V was trimmed by 4 bases and J by 0 bases, leaving 15 bases between them. Looked up from germline, CDR1 is LGHDT and CDR2 is YNNKEL (reference sequence). CDR3 loop: CASSLSGTRMNTEAFF. DNA of the CDR3: TGTGCCAGCAGCCTATCCGGGACACGGATGAACACTGAAGCTTTCTTT.